The clone carrying this T cell receptor (beta chain) was detected a few times. Its antigen is still unknown. The data belong to a study of early T cells in non-severe SARS-CoV-2 infection. General study points: VDJdb-based annotation leaned toward anti-spike CD8 responses and missed private and CD4 specificities.

TCRdb used MiXCR to reprocess the 5' RACE reads, holding one entry per CDR3 protein. The sample records about 64,000 distinct CDR3 sequences, roughly 18% being singletons. The CDR3 runs 15 residues. Germline V gene lookup returns CDR1 DFQATT and CDR2 SNEGSKA (reference sequence). Between the trimmed V and J ends, which lost 0 bases and 0 bases, there was a span of 9 bases. The starting material was whole blood, obtained at baseline. The chain uses TRBV20-1 and TRBJ2-4, with a tentative D call TRBD1 (6 bases). The TCR sequence derives from an adult who was a healthcare worker with PCR-confirmed SARS-CoV-2 infection or an uninfected control (not recorded which). CDR3 loop: CSAREQGIAKNIQYF. The CDR3 nucleotides are TGCAGTGCTAGAGAACAGGGTATAGCCAAAAACATTCAGTACTTC.